Reported below is one T cell receptor beta chain. This sample was taken from a study of T-cell reconstitution after alpha-beta-depleted transplantation in children. The CDR3 has 18 amino acids. V was cut by 5 bases and J by 9 bases, with 28 bases left in between. Germline V gives CDR1 SGHAT, CDR2 FQDESV (reference sequence). During its preparation, the TCRbeta library received unique molecular identifiers. One entry per CDR3 protein results from TCRdb running MiXCR on the PCR reads. The sample gives approximately 400,000 distinct CDR3 sequences, about a tenth of which show up once; roughly 5% is in the top ten.

The source of this sequence is a human donor who donated a stem cell graft to a child with acute myeloid leukemia. The sample was PBMCs from the stem cell graft donor, taken from the stem cell graft. J is TRBJ1-4 and V is TRBV11-1; D may be TRBD1 (5 bases). CDR3 sequence (DNA): TGTGCCAGCAGCCCCACTTCAGCTAGGGGCGGCGGGGATAAAAAACTGTTTTTT. It is translated as CASSPTSARGGGDKKLFF.